In this sample, the clone carrying this T cell receptor (beta chain) turned up once. The sample belongs to a study of blood T cell repertoires in COVID-19. Study context: The analysed material was cDNA or gDNA that came from T cells, B-cell-depleted T cells, or PBMCs.

The table came from immunoSEQ multiplex PCR; TCRdb's copy has only in-frame clones and leaves some out. The table has more than 50,000 clones, more than 60% seen once. V was pared by 8 bases and J by 3 bases, with 6 bases of the junction left unmatched. The CDR3 runs to 15 residues. Looked up from germline, CDR1 is SEHNR and CDR2 is FQNEAQ (reference sequence). The sequencing sample was made of peripheral blood. The receptor was isolated from a woman in her seventies with acute or convalescent COVID-19. V is TRBV7-9 and J is TRBJ2-3, with 12 positions matching TRBD2. DNA of the CDR3: TGTGCCAGCCGACCTAGCGGGGGGGGGACAGATACGCAGTATTTT. Protein product: CASRPSGGGTDTQYF.